This passage covers 22 T cell receptor beta chains from one sample sequenced in a study of blood T cell repertoires in COVID-19. Profiled with immunoSEQ multiplex PCR; TCRdb holds only in-frame clones, not every one. The sample lists 85,000 or so clones; 70% to 90% were seen once. The sequencing input was peripheral blood. These receptors were collected from a man between 50 and 59 years old with active or convalescent COVID-19.

CDR3 residues: CASSFRYEGYTDTQYF. Here the CDR3 DNA reads TGTGCCAGCAGCTTTAGGTATGAGGGATACACAGATACGCAGTATTTT. The chain uses TRBV11-2 and TRBJ2-3, with D possibly TRBD2 on 5 matching bases. Germline CDR1 reads SGHAT; CDR2 reads FQNNGV. Trimming shortened V by 3 bases and J by 2 bases, and 15 bases separated the two germline ends. CDR3 length: 16 amino acids.

The V call is TRBV20-1, the J call TRBJ1-2; TRBD1 matches at 8 bases. V was clipped by 3 bases and J by 0 bases; unmatched bases: 6. CDR3 length: 15 amino acids. Germline CDR1 DFQATT, CDR2 SNEGSKA (reference sequence). The CDR3 DNA follows: TGCAGTGCTAGTGGGGACAGGAGGTCTAACTATGGCTACACCTTC. Its translation is CSASGDRRSNYGYTF.

The V gene is TRBV6-2 or TRBV6-3, the J gene TRBJ2-7; possibly TRBD1 for D (6 bases). CDR3 length: 16 residues. The V gene's germline CDR1 is MNHEY and CDR2 SVGEGT. Trimming shortened V by 2 bases and J by 2 bases, and 16 bases separated the two germline ends. The CDR3 spells CASSYIVGTPAYEQYF. The CDR3, as DNA: TGTGCCAGCAGTTACATAGTCGGGACACCGGCCTACGAGCAGTACTTC.

The V gene is TRBV6-6, the J gene TRBJ1-1; 7 nucleotides line up with TRBD1. The CDR3 covers 14 residues. CDR1 and CDR2 (germline): MNHNY, SVGAGI (reference sequence). The J segment lost 4 bases and the V segment lost 0 bases, leaving 2 bases of the junction unmatched. In nucleotides, the CDR3 is TGTGCCAGCAGTTACTCGGGACAGCTCACTGAAGCTTTCTTT. Its protein is CASSYSGQLTEAFF.

The chain is built from TRBV24-1 and TRBJ1-3; the match to TRBD1 covers 8 bases. The germline gives CDR1 KGHDR, CDR2 SFDVKD. V shed 9 bases, J shed 0 bases, and the junction held 15 bases outside the gene matches. This CDR3 spans 18 amino acids. Here the CDR3 reads CATSSGSDRALSGNTIYF. In DNA, the CDR3 is TGTGCCACCTCTTCAGGGTCGGACAGGGCCCTCTCTGGAAACACCATATATTTT.

The rearrangement links TRBV27 to TRBJ1-1; D unresolved. Trimming took 1 base from V and 1 from J, leaving 7 bases between them. Germline V CDR1 and CDR2: MNHEY, SMNVEV (reference sequence). The length of the CDR3 is 14 residues. As DNA, the CDR3 is TGTGCCAGCAGTTTATGGTCAGGGAACACTGAAGCTTTCTTT. It yields the protein CASSLWSGNTEAFF.

The chain joins TRBV12-5 to TRBJ2-1, with 7 bases aligning to TRBD1. The trim removed 6 bases at V and 2 bases at J, leaving 7 bases unmatched. Germline V gene sequence: CDR1 LGHNT, CDR2 FRNRAP. CDR3 length: 15 amino acids. The CDR3 DNA is TGTGCTAGTGGCCCCGACAGGGTCCCCTACAATGAGCAGTTCTTC. This translates into CASGPDRVPYNEQFF.

The chain uses TRBV4-2 and TRBJ1-6; TRBD1 matches 7 bases. The CDR3 covers 17 residues. V was clipped by 3 bases and J by 7 bases; unmatched bases: 12. Germline loops: CDR1 LGHNA, CDR2 YNFKEQ. The CDR3 sequence: CASSHSDRVNKNSPLHF. In nucleotides, the CDR3 is TGTGCCAGCAGCCATTCCGACAGGGTAAATAAGAATTCACCCCTCCACTTT.

V and J are TRBV5-6 and TRBJ1-6, with D maybe TRBD1 (5 bases). CDR3 size: 15 residues. Germline V gene lookup returns CDR1 SGHDT and CDR2 YYEEEE. With 0 bases removed from V and 8 bases from J, the gap between germline ends came to 12 bases. The CDR3 here is CASSLEATAYSPLHF. The CDR3, as DNA: TGTGCCAGCAGCTTGGAAGCGACAGCATATTCACCCCTCCACTTT.

This clone turned up a few times. The chain joins TRBV5-4 to TRBJ1-5, with unresolved D. CDR3 length: 13 residues. CDR1 is SGHNT, CDR2 YYREEE, per germline (reference sequence). V was shortened by 0 bases and J by 3 bases, with 4 bases between the two germline ends. The DNA of the CDR3 is TGTGCCAGCAGCTTGGGGCCCAATCAGCCCCAGCATTTT. It is translated as CASSLGPNQPQHF.

J is TRBJ1-1 and V is TRBV10-1; 8 positions match TRBD1. Germline assignment: CDR1 WNHNN and CDR2 SYGVQD (reference sequence). This CDR3 contains 13 residues. V gave up 3 bases and J gave up 10 bases; unmatched junction bases: 7. CDR3 loop: CASSERAGGRAFF. For the CDR3, the DNA is TGCGCCAGCAGTGAAAGGGCAGGGGGCCGAGCTTTCTTT.

The rearrangement joins TRBV7-9 to TRBJ2-1, with 9 bases aligning to TRBD1. CDR1 SEHNR and CDR2 FQNEAQ come from the germline V gene (reference sequence). V dropped 1 base and J dropped 6; count of bases not matched to a gene: 4. The CDR3 has 15 residues. The CDR3 spells CASSLGGQGGNEQFF. The CDR3 DNA sequence: TGTGCCAGCAGCTTAGGGGGACAGGGAGGCAATGAGCAGTTCTTC.

V and J are TRBV4-2 and TRBJ2-7; the D gene is possibly TRBD1 (6 bases). Germline V gene sequence: CDR1 LGHNA, CDR2 YNFKEQ. The CDR3 is 15 residues long. The V end lost 0 bases, the J end lost 2 bases, and 11 bases lay between the germline ends. CDR3 region: CASSQDHTGTYEQYF. CDR3 nucleotides: TGTGCCAGCAGCCAAGATCATACAGGGACCTACGAGCAGTACTTC.

V and J are TRBV5-1 and TRBJ2-1; TRBD2 agrees at 10 bases. The V and J ends lost 2 bases and 0 bases, in that order; junction bases with no gene match: 8. CDR3 length equals 18 residues. Germline-derived CDR1 and CDR2 are SGHRS and YFSETQ. CDR3 coding DNA: TGCGCCAGCAGCTTCCCGAGCGGGAGGGGTAGCTCCTACAATGAGCAGTTCTTC. It translates to CASSFPSGRGSSYNEQFF.

CDR3 nucleotide sequence: TGTGCCAGCAGCTTGAGCTTGACAGGGCCCTCCGGCTACACCTTC. Amino acids: CASSLSLTGPSGYTF. This chain connects TRBV5-6 to TRBJ1-2; 7 nucleotides match TRBD1. This CDR3 is 15 amino acids long. CDR1 and CDR2 (germline): SGHDT, YYEEEE. Losses at the gene ends were 1 base for V and 8 bases for J; bases not matched to a gene: 11.

This clone was observed a few times. The DNA for the CDR3 is TGTGCCAGCAGCCCTGCCCGGACTACAATCACCGGGGAGCTGTTTTTT. This sequence encodes CASSPARTTITGELFF. This chain uses TRBV7-8 with TRBJ2-2; D might be TRBD2 (6 bases). Germline-derived CDR1 and CDR2 are SGHVS and FQNEAQ. V lost 5 bases and J lost 4, with 17 bases in between. The CDR3 loop spans 16 amino acids.

The chain uses TRBV6-5 and TRBJ1-2; 7 bases match TRBD1. J gave up 4 bases and V 7 bases, and 9 bases lay outside the gene matches. Germline V gene sequence: CDR1 MNHEY, CDR2 SVGAGI. CDR3 length: 14 residues. CDR3 bases: TGTGCCAGCACCGACAGGGAGGAGAGCTATGGCTACACCTTC. Its translation is CASTDREESYGYTF.

Points on this clone: One end of the junction varies from germline; a read error may be responsible. The chain carries TRBV28 and TRBJ1-2; D is unclear. CDR1 is MDHEN, CDR2 SYDVKM, per germline. CDR3 length: 12 residues. The CDR3 region is CASSLGQRERSF. The CDR3 DNA reads TGTGCCAGCAGTTTAGGGCAGAGAGAACGTAGCTTC.

The CDR3: CASSWRTDSTDTQYF. CDR3 coding DNA: TGCGCCAGCAGCTGGAGGACAGATAGCACAGATACGCAGTATTTT. The chain links TRBV5-1 to TRBJ2-3; TRBD1 is a possible D gene (6 bases). The CDR3 runs to 15 residues. Trimming took 3 bases from V and 0 from J, leaving 11 bases between them. Germline CDR1 and CDR2: SGHRS and YFSETQ.

The table lists this clone with a few counts. This chain links TRBV19 with TRBJ1-4; D gene ambiguous. Germline lookup yields CDR1 LNHDA and CDR2 SQIVND (reference sequence). Trimming cost V 2 bases and J 6 bases, with 13 bases left between them. This CDR3 has 15 residues. The chain's CDR3 is CASSIPTEFYEKLFF. In DNA form, the CDR3 reads TGTGCCAGTAGTATACCCACGGAGTTTTATGAAAAACTGTTTTTT.

This clone was seen once. V is TRBV7-8 and J is TRBJ2-1, with D possibly matching TRBD1 (6 bases). CDR3 length equals 13 residues. V was pared by 5 bases and J by 8 bases, with 13 bases between. Germline-derived CDR1 and CDR2 are SGHVS and FQNEAQ. Here the CDR3 DNA reads TGTGCCAGCAGCGCAACAGGGTCCCATGAGCAGTTCTTC. It codes for CASSATGSHEQFF.

This clone has a single count. J is TRBJ2-3 and V is TRBV20-1; D may be TRBD1 (5 bases). Per the germline V gene, CDR1 is DFQATT and CDR2 is SNEGSKA (reference sequence). CDR3 size: 14 residues. Between the trimmed V and J ends, which lost 3 bases and 4 bases, there was a span of 14 bases. Here the CDR3 reads CSASSGHLPDTQYF. In DNA, the CDR3 is TGCAGTGCTAGTTCCGGACACCTCCCAGATACGCAGTATTTT.